These T cell receptor beta chains were read from a single sample in a study of T cell responses to AZD1222 COVID-19 vaccine. Sequencing used immunoSEQ multiplex PCR; TCRdb keeps in-frame clones, though not all of them. This sample has 120,000 or so clones, with 80% to 90% found just once. The material sequenced was peripheral blood, taken 28 days after the second AZD1222 dose. The source of these receptors is an adult who received the AZD1222 COVID-19 vaccine. Both conserved end residues are part of each CDR3.

v_gene	j_gene	CDR3aa
TRBV18	TRBJ1-2	CASSPPSTGFYGYTF
TRBV10-3	TRBJ2-3	CAIRAGGVGGKASTDTQYF
TRBV4-1	TRBJ1-3	CASSRGRISGNTIYF
TRBV27	TRBJ1-1	CASSYRGRGYTEAFF
TRBV2	TRBJ2-1	CASSDYNEQFF
TRBV6-5	TRBJ1-2	CASSYSARGYGYTF
TRBV19	TRBJ2-3	CASSTHAGSSIDTQYF
TRBV2	TRBJ1-2	CASSDPGQREGGYTF
TRBV5-1	TRBJ1-3	CASTTQGGNTIYF
TRBV28	TRBJ2-7	CASRARGAGEQYF
TRBV28	TRBJ1-5	CASSFRPGRVLGQPQHF
TRBV5-1	TRBJ2-2	CASRDRGPANTGELFF
TRBV13	TRBJ1-2	CASSLERGGYTF
TRBV6-6	TRBJ1-5	CASSRNQPQHF
TRBV5-1	TRBJ2-7	CASSSLSGANEQYF
TRBV5-5	TRBJ1-2	CASSFRGGVSSDGYTF
TRBV25-1	TRBJ1-6	CASSEYGQYNSPLHF
TRBV6-5	TRBJ2-3	CASTPPGTGTDTQYF
TRBV5-4	TRBJ2-1	CASSETSGSYNEQFF
TRBV7-8	TRBJ2-5	CASSLVSLGETQYF